The next 22 T cell receptor beta chains were all read from a single sample in a study of Graves' ophthalmopathy and Graves' hyperthyroidism. RNA transcripts were the source from which TCR beta CDR3 regions were amplified. RT-PCR with HTBI primers came first, then second-round multiplex PCR. TCRdb used MiXCR to reprocess the multiplex PCR reads, holding one entry per CDR3 protein. This sample has about 640,000 distinct CDR3 sequences; about 41% occur once, and the top ten carry 3.3%. Sequenced sample: peripheral blood. All receptors derive from an adult man with Graves' ophthalmopathy.

The sample holds a few counts of this clonotype. V usage is TRBV4-2 and J usage is TRBJ1-1; D is unresolved. Germline-derived CDR1 and CDR2 are LGHNA and YNFKEQ. V lost 0 bases and J lost 1, with 6 bases in between. The CDR3 contains 14 residues. The CDR3 region has the DNA TGTGCCAGCAGCCAAGAATTAACGAACACTGAAGCTTTCTTT. Protein: CASSQELTNTEAFF.

The chain carries TRBV10-3 and TRBJ1-5; a possible D gene is TRBD1 (5 bases). V was clipped by 4 bases and J by 2 bases, with 12 bases between them. This CDR3 is 15 amino acids long. Germline V lookup: CDR1 ENHRY, CDR2 SYGVKD. The CDR3 sequence is CAISAREGGNQPQHF. The CDR3 bases are TGTGCCATCAGTGCTAGAGAAGGGGGCAATCAGCCCCAGCATTTT.

This clonotype was counted at least ten times. The CDR3 loop is CASSVAPSGRQETQYF. The CDR3 DNA reads TGTGCCAGCAGCGTAGCGCCTAGCGGGCGGCAAGAGACCCAGTACTTC. The V and J genes are TRBV9 and TRBJ2-5; 8 bases agree with TRBD2. The CDR3 is made up of 16 amino acids. Germline V lookup: CDR1 SGDLS, CDR2 YYNGEE. V dropped 0 bases and J dropped 2; count of bases not matched to a gene: 6. The full variable domain, its missing parts supplied by reference TRBV9 and TRBJ2-5, is DSGVTQTPKHLITATGQRVTLRCSPRSGDLSVYWYQQSLDQGLQFLIQYYNGEERAKGNILERFSAQQFPDLHSELNLSSLELGDSALYFCASSVAPSGRQETQYFGPGTRLLVL.

Many counts were recorded for this clonotype. This sequence joins TRBV25-1 and TRBJ1-1, with TRBD1 identical over 7 bases. The J segment lost 4 bases and the V segment lost 2 bases, leaving 4 bases of the junction unmatched. The CDR3 is made up of 14 amino acids. Germline lookup yields CDR1 MGHDK and CDR2 SYGVNS. CDR3 in amino acids: CASSERPGGTEAFF. The CDR3 bases are TGTGCCAGCAGTGAACGCCCAGGGGGCACTGAAGCTTTCTTT.

The chain combines TRBV29-1 with TRBJ1-1; 9 bases fit TRBD1. The V and J ends lost 6 bases and 4 bases, in that order; junction bases with no gene match: 6. Germline values: CDR1 SQVTM, CDR2 ANQGSEA. The CDR3 extends over 13 amino acids. The CDR3 nucleotides are TGCAGCGTGGGAACAGGGGGCTTCACTGAAGCTTTCTTT. Its protein is CSVGTGGFTEAFF.

The genes are TRBV20-1 and TRBJ1-5; 10 bases agree with TRBD1. Germline CDR1 is DFQATT and CDR2 is SNEGSKA (reference sequence). The J segment lost 9 bases and the V segment lost 5 bases, leaving 1 base of the junction unmatched. CDR3 size: 11 residues. CDR3: CSAGTGVPQHF. For the CDR3, the DNA is TGCAGTGCTGGGACAGGGGTGCCCCAGCATTTT.

This clonotype was detected only a few times. V is TRBV5-4 and J is TRBJ1-4; 8 bases match TRBD1. This CDR3 has 15 amino acids. Trimming took 3 bases from V and 6 from J; bases not matched to a gene: 7. Germline V CDR1 and CDR2: SGHNT, YYREEE (reference sequence). The CDR3 sequence: CASSSGQGEYEKLFF. In nucleotides, the CDR3 is TGTGCCAGCAGCTCCGGACAGGGAGAGTATGAAAAACTGTTTTTT.

About this clonotype itself: One end of the junction varies from germline; a read error may be responsible. This chain links TRBV29-1 with TRBJ2-6; weak D call: TRBD1 (5 bases). Germline V gene sequence: CDR1 SQVTM, CDR2 ANQGSEA. This CDR3 comprises 12 residues. The CDR3 loop reads CSVDVGAVTEAF. As DNA, the CDR3 is TGCAGCGTTGATGTAGGGGCTGTCACCGAAGCTTTC.

Many counts were recorded for this clonotype. The V gene is TRBV19, the J gene TRBJ1-5; perhaps TRBD1 as D (5 bases). The length of the CDR3 is 14 residues. Looked up from germline, CDR1 is LNHDA and CDR2 is SQIVND (reference sequence). V shed 8 bases and J shed 0 bases, with 11 bases lying between them. The CDR3 region is CASAGSYSNQPQHF. Written as DNA, the CDR3 is TGTGCCAGTGCAGGGAGCTATAGCAATCAGCCCCAGCATTTT.

This chain joins TRBV6-5 and TRBJ2-5; 8 nucleotides line up with TRBD1. CDR3 length: 14 residues. Germline CDR1 is MNHEY and CDR2 is SVGAGI. Unmatched junction bases numbered 5, after V lost 5 bases and J lost 3 bases. CDR3 coding DNA: TGTGCCAGCAGTGACAGGGGCAGAAAAGAGACCCAGTACTTC. Translated: CASSDRGRKETQYF.

Note on this clonotype: The CDR3 does not close with the conserved phenylalanine or tryptophan, likely indicating a read error. J is TRBJ1-1 and V is TRBV12-3 or TRBV12-4; D is unclear. The CDR3 sequence is 13 residues long. Trimming cost V 1 base and J 3 bases, with 6 bases left between them. This CDR3 reads CASSLGGHTEAFL. CDR3 in DNA: TGTGCCAGCAGTTTAGGGGGTCACACTGAAGCTTTCCTT.

This clonotype was counted at least ten times. V usage is TRBV6-5 and J usage is TRBJ2-7; no firm D call. Germline loops: CDR1 MNHEY, CDR2 SVGAGI. The CDR3 totals 13 residues. Trimming took 2 bases from V and 5 from J, leaving 10 bases between them. The CDR3 spells CASSYLVMDEQYF. The CDR3 bases are TGTGCCAGCAGTTACCTTGTGATGGACGAGCAGTACTTC.

The chain recombines TRBV2 with TRBJ2-5; a weak D match, TRBD1 (5 bases). Germline V gene data show CDR1 as SNHLY and CDR2 as FYNNEI. V shed 6 bases and J shed 9 bases, with 11 bases lying between them. The CDR3 extends over 11 amino acids. Here the CDR3 DNA reads TGTGCCAGCAGCTTACAAGGGGCCCAGTACTTC. This sequence encodes CASSLQGAQYF. Drawing the rest from reference TRBV2 and TRBJ2-5, the complete variable domain is EPEVTQTPSHQVTQMGQEVILRCVPISNHLYFYWYRQILGQKVEFLVSFYNNEISEKSEIFDDQFSVERPDGSNFTLKIRSTKLEDSAMYFCASSLQGAQYFGPGTRLLVL.

Comments on this clonotype: A clone one base away is much larger, so this may be a read error. The chain recombines TRBV5-1 with TRBJ1-4, with D perhaps TRBD1 (5 bases). The CDR3 is made up of 15 amino acids. Per germline, CDR1 SGHRS and CDR2 YFSETQ. CDR3 nucleotides: TGCGCCAACAGCTCCGTCTTCAGGGCTAATGAAAAACTGTTTTTT. This encodes CANSSVFRANEKLFF.

The table lists this clonotype with many counts. The rearrangement uses TRBV7-8 and TRBJ1-1, with TRBD1 as a possible D gene (5 bases). Germline CDR1 reads SGHVS; CDR2 reads FQNEAQ. The germline V and J ends were trimmed by 3 bases and 1 base, with 12 bases remaining between them. This CDR3 comprises 15 residues. In DNA, the CDR3 is TGTGCCAGCAGCTTGTTGCTGGGGGGGAACACTGAAGCTTTCTTT. Its protein product is CASSLLLGGNTEAFF. Supplemented by reference TRBV7-8 and TRBJ1-1, the full variable domain reads GAGVSQSPRYKVAKRGQDVALRCDPISGHVSLFWYQQALGQGPEFLTYFQNEAQLDKSGLPSDRFFAERPEGSVSTLKIQRTQQEDSAVYLCASSLLLGGNTEAFFGQGTRLTVV.

V usage is TRBV29-1 and J usage is TRBJ1-1; tentative D call: TRBD1 (5 bases). The CDR3 is made up of 14 amino acids. The V gene's germline CDR1 is SQVTM and CDR2 ANQGSEA. The ends were cut back, 4 bases at V and 8 bases at J, with 20 bases in the middle. This CDR3 is CSVAQGRGRSEAFF. The CDR3 region has the DNA TGCAGCGTTGCTCAGGGAAGGGGTAGATCGGAAGCTTTCTTT.

V and J are TRBV29-1 and TRBJ1-4, with D possibly matching TRBD1 (5 bases). The CDR3 covers 13 residues. Germline CDR1 SQVTM, CDR2 ANQGSEA. V lost 4 bases and J lost 8, with 14 bases in between. The CDR3 nucleotides read TGCAGCGTTGTGATAGGGACGGGCGAAAAACTGTTTTTT. Its translation is CSVVIGTGEKLFF.

This clonotype showed up many times. The chain employs TRBV7-9 and TRBJ1-1; possible D gene TRBD1, 5 bases. Germline lookup yields CDR1 SEHNR and CDR2 FQNEAQ (reference sequence). The CDR3 loop spans 13 amino acids. Trimming took 7 bases from V and 0 from J, leaving 9 bases between them. In nucleotides, the CDR3 is TGTGCCAGCACCGAGGGACTGAACACTGAAGCTTTCTTT. Its translation: CASTEGLNTEAFF.

The CDR3 loop is CATSAGQGHAFVGYTF. The CDR3 nucleotides read TGTGCCACCAGTGCGGGACAGGGTCACGCGTTTGTGGGCTACACCTTC. V and J are TRBV24-1 and TRBJ1-2; TRBD1 agrees at 9 bases. CDR3 length: 16 residues. Germline V lookup: CDR1 KGHDR, CDR2 SFDVKD. Trimming took 5 bases from V and 8 from J; bases not matched to a gene: 14.

The chain is built from TRBV9 and TRBJ1-4, with D tentatively TRBD1 (5 bases). V lost 4 bases and J 8 bases, leaving 18 bases between the germline ends. This CDR3 is 15 amino acids long. Germline V gene lookup returns CDR1 SGDLS and CDR2 YYNGEE. The CDR3 protein is CASSQGTALGEKLFF. The CDR3 nucleotides are TGTGCCAGCAGCCAAGGGACCGCTCTCGGGGAAAAACTGTTTTTT.

This clonotype was counted at least ten times. The rearrangement uses TRBV2 and TRBJ2-5, with 9 bases identical to TRBD1. V dropped 6 bases and J dropped 5; count of bases not matched to a gene: 4. The germline gives CDR1 SNHLY, CDR2 FYNNEI. The CDR3 extends over 13 amino acids. The CDR3 loop reads CASRNRGLETQYF. The CDR3 coding sequence is TGTGCCAGCAGAAACAGGGGGCTGGAGACCCAGTACTTC.

There are many counts of this clonotype. The chain has TRBV7-2 and TRBJ2-7; 7 nucleotides align to TRBD1. V was clipped by 5 bases and J by 3 bases; unmatched bases: 10. This CDR3 comprises 15 residues. Germline loops: CDR1 SGHTA, CDR2 FQGNSA. The CDR3: CASSPQQGNDYEQYF. The CDR3 DNA reads TGTGCCAGCAGCCCACAACAGGGGAATGACTACGAGCAGTACTTC.